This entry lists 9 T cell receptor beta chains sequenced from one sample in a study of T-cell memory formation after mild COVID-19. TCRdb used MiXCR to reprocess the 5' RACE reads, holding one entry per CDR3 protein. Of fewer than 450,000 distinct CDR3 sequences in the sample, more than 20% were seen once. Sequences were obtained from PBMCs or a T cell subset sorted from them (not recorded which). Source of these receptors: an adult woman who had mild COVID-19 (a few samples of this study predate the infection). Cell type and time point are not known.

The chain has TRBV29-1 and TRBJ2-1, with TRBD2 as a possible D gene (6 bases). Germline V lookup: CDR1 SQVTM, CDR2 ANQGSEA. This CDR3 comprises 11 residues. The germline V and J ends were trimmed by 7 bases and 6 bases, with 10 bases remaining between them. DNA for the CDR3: TGCAGCGGCTCCGGGGGCAATGAGCAGTTCTTC. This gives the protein CSGSGGNEQFF.

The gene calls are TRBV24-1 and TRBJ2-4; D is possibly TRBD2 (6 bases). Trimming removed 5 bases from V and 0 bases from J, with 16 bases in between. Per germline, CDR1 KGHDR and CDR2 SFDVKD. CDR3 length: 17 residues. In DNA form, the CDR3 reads TGTGCCACCAGTGGTCATTGGGACTCCGTAGCCAAAAACATTCAGTACTTC. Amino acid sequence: CATSGHWDSVAKNIQYF.

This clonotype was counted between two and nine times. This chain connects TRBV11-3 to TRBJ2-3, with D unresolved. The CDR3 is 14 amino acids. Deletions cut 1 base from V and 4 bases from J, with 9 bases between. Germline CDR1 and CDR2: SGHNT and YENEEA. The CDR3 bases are TGTGCCAGCAGCTTAGCTCTGTTTTCAGATACGCAGTATTTT. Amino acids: CASSLALFSDTQYF.

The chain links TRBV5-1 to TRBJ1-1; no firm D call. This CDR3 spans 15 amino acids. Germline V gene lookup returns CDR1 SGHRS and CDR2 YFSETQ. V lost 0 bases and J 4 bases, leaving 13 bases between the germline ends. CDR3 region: CASSLARRTSTEAFF. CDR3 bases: TGCGCCAGCAGCTTGGCACGTCGTACATCCACTGAAGCTTTCTTT.

CDR3 DNA: TGTGCCAGCAGCTTGAGAGGACTAGCGGCGAACACCGGGGAGCTGTTTTTT. Amino acid sequence: CASSLRGLAANTGELFF. V usage is TRBV5-5 and J usage is TRBJ2-2, with 10 bases identical to TRBD2. CDR3 length: 17 amino acids. Unmatched junction bases numbered 3, after V lost 1 base and J lost 0 bases. Germline V lookup: CDR1 SGHKS, CDR2 YYEKEE (reference sequence).

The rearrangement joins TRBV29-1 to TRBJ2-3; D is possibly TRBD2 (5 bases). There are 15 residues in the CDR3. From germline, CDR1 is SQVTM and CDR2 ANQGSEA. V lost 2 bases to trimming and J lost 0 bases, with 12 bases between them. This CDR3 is CSVELRASSTDTQYF. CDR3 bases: TGCAGCGTTGAATTGAGGGCCAGTAGCACAGATACGCAGTATTTT.

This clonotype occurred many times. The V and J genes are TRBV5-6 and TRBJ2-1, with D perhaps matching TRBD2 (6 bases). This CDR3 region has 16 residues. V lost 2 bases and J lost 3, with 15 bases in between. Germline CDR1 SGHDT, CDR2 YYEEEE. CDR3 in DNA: TGTGCCAGCAGCTTCCGGGTTGTGGGAGGCTACAATGAGCAGTTCTTC. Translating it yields CASSFRVVGGYNEQFF.

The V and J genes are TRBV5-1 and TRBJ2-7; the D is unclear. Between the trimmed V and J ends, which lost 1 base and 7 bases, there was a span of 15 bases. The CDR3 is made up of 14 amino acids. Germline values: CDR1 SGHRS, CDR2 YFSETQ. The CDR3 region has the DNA TGCGCCAGCAGCTTGACCCCCGGCATGGGTGAGCAGTACTTC. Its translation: CASSLTPGMGEQYF.

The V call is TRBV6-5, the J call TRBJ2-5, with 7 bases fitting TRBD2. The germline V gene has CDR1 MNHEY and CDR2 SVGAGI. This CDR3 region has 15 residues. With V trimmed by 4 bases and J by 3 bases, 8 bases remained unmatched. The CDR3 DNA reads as TGTGCCAGCAGTTTGGCGGCGGGGGTAGAAGAGACCCAGTACTTC. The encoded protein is CASSLAAGVEETQYF.